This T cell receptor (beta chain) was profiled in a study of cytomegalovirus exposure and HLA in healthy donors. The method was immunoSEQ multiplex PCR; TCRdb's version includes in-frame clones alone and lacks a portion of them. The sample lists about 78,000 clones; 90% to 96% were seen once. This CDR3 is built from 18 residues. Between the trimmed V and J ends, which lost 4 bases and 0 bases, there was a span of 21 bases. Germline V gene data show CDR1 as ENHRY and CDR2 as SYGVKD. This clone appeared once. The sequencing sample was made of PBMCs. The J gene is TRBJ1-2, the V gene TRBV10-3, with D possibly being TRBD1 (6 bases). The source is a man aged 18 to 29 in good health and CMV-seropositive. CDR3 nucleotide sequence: TGTGCCATCAGTGGCTTAGGAGGACAGTCTACAGCTAACTATGGCTACACCTTC. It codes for CAISGLGGQSTANYGYTF.